This TCR beta chain was documented in a study of blood T cell repertoires in COVID-19 (dated by TCRdb to 2019 to 2021). For context, the study as a whole: Samples covering the acute and convalescent phases of COVID-19 were provided by collaborators in the United States, Italy and Spain. The material from the prospective study consisted of cDNA or gDNA derived from T cells, B-cell-depleted T cells, or PBMCs. Deeply sampled blood TCRbeta repertoires from subjects exposed to, actively infected with, or recovered from COVID-19 were included in the dataset. The repertoires were made available in a free public database intended to serve as a resource for research on the immune response to SARS-CoV-2. The samples were drawn from the first 160 participants of the ongoing ImmuneRACE study and from 1,254 subjects provided by 6 global collaborators. Nearly every sample came with metadata listing a de-identified subject ID, COVID-19 status, age in years and sex. HLA class I and class II types, where available, came from metadata supplied by the sample provider rather than from assay-based typing. General conclusions and limits of the study: The amount of clinical and demographic metadata varied by source and participant and was provided uncurated.

At the junction V is shortened by 3 bases and J by 4 bases; bases outside the gene matches: 6. The CDR3 contains 15 residues, cysteine and phenylalanine counted. The entry retains the CDR3 DNA only, 45 bases that are in frame from base 1. Based on the germline V gene (reference sequence), the CDR1 and CDR2 sequences are LNHDA and SQIVND. The immunoSEQ Assay, a bias-controlled multiplex PCR, was used to amplify TCRbeta CDR3 regions from genomic DNA. The original pipeline was this. Nucleated cell counts per sample were estimated from amplification of reference gene primers within the assay. To quantify the absolute abundance of each unique TCRbeta CDR3 rearrangement, sequence reads were collapsed and filtered. For each sample, productive Simpson clonality was calculated as the square root of Simpson's diversity index over productive rearrangements. What TCRdb holds here is the immuneACCESS table cut down to in-frame rearrangements. Part of the clones is not present; checked against another copy, under half of the missing clones reflect an unresolved V gene, and the others are unexplained. The V and J calls and the clone size are those of that table, but D and trimming were determined from the DNA. The table for this sample lists about 80,000 clones; around 79% of them were counted only once. The ten largest clonotypes hold about 12% of the sample.

The collaborating institutions used their own protocols to collect whole blood in K2EDTA tubes. For TCRbeta analysis, collaborators shipped samples in one of three forms: frozen whole blood, isolated PBMCs, or DNA extracted from either of those sample types. Comments on this clone: Its recognized antigen is unknown. No much larger clone is present one base from it, and per-base qualities are unavailable.

The sequence was obtained from an elderly man with acute or convalescent COVID-19. The rearranged segments are TRBV19 and TRBJ1-5, with 7 central nucleotides matching TRBD1. The specimen sequenced was peripheral blood. The CDR3 has the sequence CASSILTGPNQPQHF. The nucleotide sequence reads as follows: TGTGCCAGTAGTATTTTGACAGGGCCGAATCAGCCCCAGCATTTT.